This T cell receptor beta chain was recovered during a study of cytomegalovirus exposure and HLA in healthy donors. PCR was performed using 60 Vbeta and 13 Jbeta primers. This table comes from immunoSEQ multiplex PCR, and its TCRdb copy is limited to in-frame clones, with some not included. The sample yields roughly 130,000 clones, 73% seen once. Trimming shortened V by 3 bases and J by 1 base, and 6 bases separated the two germline ends. Germline V gene sequence: CDR1 LGHNA, CDR2 YNFKEQ. The CDR3 consists of 13 residues. The rearrangement joins TRBV4-2 to TRBJ1-1; D is ambiguous. The receptor comes from a woman aged 35 to 49 in good health and CMV-seropositive. Sequencing was carried out using PBMCs. The CDR3 nucleotides read TGTGCCAGCAGCCACACTAAGAACACTGAAGCTTTCTTT. Amino acids: CASSHTKNTEAFF.